The 4 T cell receptor beta chains reported below all come from one sample, sequenced in a study of shared clonotypes between healthy human individuals (dated by TCRdb to the early 2020s). Library construction relied on the immunoSEQ multiplex PCR assay. Here the immuneACCESS table is served through TCRdb, limited to in-frame sequences with V and J called. Missing clones are a known gap in these copies; in checked studies unresolved V genes cover under half, and the rest lacks a known reason. The sample yields 2 million to 2.5 million clones; almost 96% were counted once. The ten largest clones take up around 0.13% of the sample. The specimen was naive CD4+ T cells sorted from blood. The cell subset or site tag for this specimen amounts to: CD45RA+ positively selected. These TCRs come from a man younger than 35 in good health.

This chain connects TRBV13 to TRBJ2-5; 14 nucleotides align to TRBD2. The V gene's germline CDR1 is PRHDT and CDR2 FYEKMQ (reference sequence). V shed 3 bases and J 5 bases; nucleotides not matched to a gene: 5. The CDR3 extends over 16 amino acids. For the CDR3, the DNA is TGTGCCAGCAGCTTGGGGACTAGCGGGAGCCGGGAGACCCAGTACTTC. Its translation is CASSLGTSGSRETQYF.

The chain employs TRBV6-1 and TRBJ2-1, with D unresolved. Trimming took 2 bases from V and 0 from J, leaving 5 bases between them. The germline gives CDR1 MNHNS, CDR2 SASEGT. This CDR3 has 14 amino acids. The CDR3 nucleotides are TGTGCCAGCAGTGAATCTTTCTCCTACAATGAGCAGTTCTTC. It translates to CASSESFSYNEQFF.

Concerning this clone itself: Germline and junction disagree at one end, which may indicate a read error. Different DNA sequences within this sample yield the same CDR3. The chain recombines TRBV7-3 with TRBJ2-6, with D possibly being TRBD1 (5 bases). CDR3 length equals 15 residues. The germline V gene encodes CDR1 SGHTA and CDR2 FQGTGA. The CDR3 DNA reads TGTGCCAGCAGCCTAACAGGCTCTGGGGCCAACGTCCTGACTTTC. Translating gives CASSLTGSGANVLTF.

As to this clone: Different DNA sequences within this sample yield the same CDR3. The CDR3 bases are TGTGCCAGCAGTTACGGGACAGGTGGCTACGAGCAGTACTTC. Its translation is CASSYGTGGYEQYF. The chain has TRBV6-6 and TRBJ2-7; 8 bases are shared with TRBD1. V was pared by 2 bases and J by 3 bases, with 3 bases of the junction left unmatched. The CDR3 covers 14 residues. The germline gives CDR1 MNHNY, CDR2 SVGAGI (reference sequence).